The entry below describes one TCR beta chain. Its matching antigen is unknown. This entry is derived from a study of cytomegalovirus exposure and HLA in healthy donors. Germline loops: CDR1 SGHNT, CDR2 YENEEA. The length of the CDR3 is 16 residues. Trimming removed 5 bases at V and 5 bases at J, with 19 bases between. Findings and limits, study-wide: Among the CMV-associated chains, three were confirmed in vitro as specific for CMV antigens. Researchers catalogued approximately 160 TCR beta chains as cytomegalovirus-associated. Prior analysis indicated that the majority of TCR beta V segments exhibited productivity approximately 87% or approximately 30% of the time. Later analysis associated a missense DCLRE1C variant with TCR beta V- and J-gene trimming.

The PCR was carried out with 60 Vbeta primers and 13 Jbeta primers. Using immunoSEQ multiplex PCR, the repertoire was profiled, and TCRdb retains in-frame clones only, with some absent. The repertoire has 100,000 to 150,000 clones, 70% to 85% of them found once; the top ten carry about 1.8%. Sequenced input: PBMCs. The receptor was derived from a boy younger than 18 in good health and CMV-seronegative. This chain uses TRBV11-3 with TRBJ2-1, with a possible D match to TRBD2 (6 bases). The chain's CDR3 is CASSPDLEGQDNEQFF. Here the CDR3 DNA reads TGTGCCAGCAGCCCCGATCTGGAGGGCCAGGACAATGAGCAGTTCTTC.